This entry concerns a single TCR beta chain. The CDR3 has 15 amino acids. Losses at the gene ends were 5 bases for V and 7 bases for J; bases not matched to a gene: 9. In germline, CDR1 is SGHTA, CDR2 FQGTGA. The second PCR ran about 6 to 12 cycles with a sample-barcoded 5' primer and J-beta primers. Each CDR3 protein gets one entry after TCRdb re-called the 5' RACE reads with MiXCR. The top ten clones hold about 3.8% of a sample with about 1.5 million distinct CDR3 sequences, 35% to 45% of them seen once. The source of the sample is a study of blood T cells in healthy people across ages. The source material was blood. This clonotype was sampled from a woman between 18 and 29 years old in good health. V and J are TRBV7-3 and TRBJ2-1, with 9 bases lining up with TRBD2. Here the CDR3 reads CASSVLAGTGNEQFF. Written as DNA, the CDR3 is TGTGCCAGCAGCGTACTAGCGGGTACGGGTAATGAGCAGTTCTTC.